This T cell receptor (beta chain) is drawn from a study of T cells in localized non-small cell lung cancer. TCRdb's table, derived via immunoSEQ multiplex PCR, lists solely in-frame clones and lacks some. Here the sample spans 30,000 to 35,000 clones, 85% to 90% being singletons. The V gene lost 3 bases and the J gene lost 0 bases, with 5 bases spanning the gap. Per germline, CDR1 SGHTA and CDR2 FQGTGA. The CDR3 consists of 14 residues. The TCR sequence derives from a female donor older than 55 with stage I lung adenocarcinoma. The sample in question was peripheral blood, obtained before any cancer treatment. The rearrangement joins TRBV7-3 to TRBJ2-2; D not certain. The CDR3 bases are TGTGCCAGCAGCTTCAATTCGAACACCGGGGAGCTGTTTTTT. This encodes CASSFNSNTGELFF.